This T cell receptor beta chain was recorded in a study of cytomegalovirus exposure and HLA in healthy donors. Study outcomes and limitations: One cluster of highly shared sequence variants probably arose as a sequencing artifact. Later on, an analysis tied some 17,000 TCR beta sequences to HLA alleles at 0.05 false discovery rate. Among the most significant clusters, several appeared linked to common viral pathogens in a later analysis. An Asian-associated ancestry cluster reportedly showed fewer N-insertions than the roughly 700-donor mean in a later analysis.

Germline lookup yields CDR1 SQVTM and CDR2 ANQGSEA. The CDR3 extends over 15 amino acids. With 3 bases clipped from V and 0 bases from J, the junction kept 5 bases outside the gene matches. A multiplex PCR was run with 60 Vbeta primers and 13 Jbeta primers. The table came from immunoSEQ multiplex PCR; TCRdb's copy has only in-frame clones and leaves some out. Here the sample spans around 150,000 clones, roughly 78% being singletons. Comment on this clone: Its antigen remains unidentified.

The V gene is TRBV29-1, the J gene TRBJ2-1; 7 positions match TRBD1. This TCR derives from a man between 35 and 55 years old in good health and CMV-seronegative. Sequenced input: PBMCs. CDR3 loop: CSVDETGSSYNEQFF. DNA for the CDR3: TGCAGCGTTGATGAGACAGGGAGCTCCTACAATGAGCAGTTCTTC.